This TCR beta chain is from a study of blood T cell repertoires in COVID-19 (dated by TCRdb to the early 2020s). Turning to the overall study: Samples from collaborators originated in the United States, Italy and Spain and spanned both the acute and convalescent phases of COVID-19. The material from the prospective study consisted of cDNA or gDNA derived from T cells, B-cell-depleted T cells, or PBMCs. Subjects who had been exposed to COVID-19, were actively infected with it, or had recovered from it provided the deeply sampled blood TCRbeta repertoires that made up the dataset. The repertoires were released in a freely available public database meant as a resource for research on the immune response to SARS-CoV-2. The samples were drawn from the first 160 participants of the ongoing ImmuneRACE study and from some 1,300 subjects provided by 6 global collaborators. Nearly every sample came with metadata listing a de-identified subject ID, COVID-19 status, age in years and sex. Where available, HLA class I and class II types were taken from metadata supplied by the sample provider and were not determined by assay-based typing. The investigation overall reported the following: The amount of clinical and demographic metadata varied by source and participant and was provided uncurated.

Collaborating institutions collected whole blood in K2EDTA tubes following their own protocols. For TCRbeta analysis, collaborators shipped samples as frozen whole blood, isolated PBMCs, or DNA extracted from either of those sample types. Notes on this clone: Its antigen is not yet known. No much larger clone is present one base from it, and per-base qualities are unavailable.

Between the V and J ends, shortened by 2 bases and 3 bases respectively, the junction contains 12 bases. The germline V gene gives CDR1 as SGHVS and CDR2 as FQNEAQ. The CDR3 goes from the cysteine to the phenylalanine over 15 residues. The retained sequence is limited to the CDR3, 45 bases, with the frame set at the first base. The immunoSEQ Assay, a bias-controlled multiplex PCR, was used to amplify TCRbeta CDR3 regions from genomic DNA. Regarding the original processing steps: The number of nucleated cells in each sample was estimated by amplification of reference gene primers within the assay. Sequence reads were collapsed and filtered to measure the absolute abundance of every unique TCRbeta CDR3 rearrangement. For each sample, productive Simpson clonality was calculated as the square root of Simpson's diversity index over productive rearrangements. This is the immuneACCESS table as TCRdb keeps it, with only in-frame sequences that have V and J called. A part of the clones is gone; compared with another copy, unresolved V genes explain less than half, and the rest is unexplained. V, J and clone size are those of that table, while D and trimming were read from the DNA. The sample data list about 110,000 clones, and about nine tenths of these were observed just once. Less than 2.5% of the sample goes to the ten largest clones.

The specimen sequenced was peripheral blood. This receptor chain uses TRBV7-8 and TRBJ2-3; the D region possibly corresponds to TRBD2 (5 bases align). This TCR came from a human donor in a cohort sampled during active COVID-19. The nucleotides read TGTGCCAGCAGCTTAAGGCGGCTAGCAACAGATACGCAGTATTTT. The resulting protein is CASSLRRLATDTQYF.